This T cell receptor (beta chain) was recorded in a study of shared clonotypes between healthy human individuals. Evenly divided among several immunoSEQ plates was the genomic DNA of each subset. The repertoire was sequenced with immunoSEQ multiplex PCR; TCRdb's copy has only in-frame clones and lacks some. The sample has about 2,200,000 clones, roughly 91% seen once. CD45RO-negative CD8 cells positively selected for CCR7 made up the naive population, which excluded terminally differentiated effector memory CD45RA+ cells. This CDR3 is 14 amino acids long. Germline assignment: CDR1 MNHEY and CDR2 SMNVEV (reference sequence). V was trimmed by 3 bases and J by 4 bases, leaving 10 bases between them. Whole-study results and caveats: Some clonotypes were shared by all four sorted-subset donors, while others were not shared. The non-shared ones had lower generation probabilities than the shared ones.

For this clone: No antigen is known for it. The sample contains more than one DNA sequence encoding this CDR3.

This TCR was sampled from a man aged 18 to 29 in good health. Some clones in this sample may be carry-over from other donors' samples. This chain connects TRBV27 to TRBJ2-1; D may be TRBD2 (6 bases). Sequencing was performed on naive CD8+ T cells from PBMCs. The CDR3 nucleotides read TGTGCCAGCAGTTTGCGGGACCCATACAATGAGCAGTTCTTC. It is translated as CASSLRDPYNEQFF.